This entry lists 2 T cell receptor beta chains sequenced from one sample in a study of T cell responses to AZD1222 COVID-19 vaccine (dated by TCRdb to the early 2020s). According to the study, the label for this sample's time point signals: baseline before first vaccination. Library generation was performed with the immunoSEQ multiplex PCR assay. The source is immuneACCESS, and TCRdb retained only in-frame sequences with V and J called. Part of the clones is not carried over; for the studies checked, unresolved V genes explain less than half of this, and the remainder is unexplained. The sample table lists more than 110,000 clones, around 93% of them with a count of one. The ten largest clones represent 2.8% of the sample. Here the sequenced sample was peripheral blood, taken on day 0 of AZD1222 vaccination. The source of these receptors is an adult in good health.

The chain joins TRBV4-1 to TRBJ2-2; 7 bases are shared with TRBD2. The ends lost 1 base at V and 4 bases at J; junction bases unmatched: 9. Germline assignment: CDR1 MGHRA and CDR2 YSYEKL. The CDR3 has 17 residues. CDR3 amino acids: CASSQAGRLGSTGELFF. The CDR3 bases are TGCGCCAGCAGCCAAGCCGGGAGGCTAGGTAGCACCGGGGAGCTGTTTTTT.

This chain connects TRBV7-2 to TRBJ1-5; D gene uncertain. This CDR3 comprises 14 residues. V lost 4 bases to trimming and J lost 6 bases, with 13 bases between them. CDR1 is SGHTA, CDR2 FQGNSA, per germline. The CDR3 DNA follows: TGTGCCAGCAGCTCCTTGGTTCGGGGTCAGCCCCAGCATTTT. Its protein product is CASSSLVRGQPQHF.